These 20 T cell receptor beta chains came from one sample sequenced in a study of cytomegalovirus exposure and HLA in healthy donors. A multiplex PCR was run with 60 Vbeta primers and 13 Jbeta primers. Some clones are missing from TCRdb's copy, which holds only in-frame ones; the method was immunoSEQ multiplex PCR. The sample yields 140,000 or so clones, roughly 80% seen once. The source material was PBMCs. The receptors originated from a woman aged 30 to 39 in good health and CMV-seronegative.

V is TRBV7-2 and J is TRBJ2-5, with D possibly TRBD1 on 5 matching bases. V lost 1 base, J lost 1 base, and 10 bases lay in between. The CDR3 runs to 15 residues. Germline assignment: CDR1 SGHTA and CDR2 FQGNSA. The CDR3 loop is CASSLGATAQETQYF. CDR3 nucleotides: TGTGCCAGCAGCTTAGGGGCGACAGCCCAAGAGACCCAGTACTTC.

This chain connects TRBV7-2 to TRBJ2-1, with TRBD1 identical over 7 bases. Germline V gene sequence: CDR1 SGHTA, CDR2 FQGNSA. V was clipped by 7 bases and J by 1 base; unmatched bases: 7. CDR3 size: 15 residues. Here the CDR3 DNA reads TGTGCCAGCACCCCCGGGACAGAGTCCTACAATGAGCAGTTCTTC. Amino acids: CASTPGTESYNEQFF.

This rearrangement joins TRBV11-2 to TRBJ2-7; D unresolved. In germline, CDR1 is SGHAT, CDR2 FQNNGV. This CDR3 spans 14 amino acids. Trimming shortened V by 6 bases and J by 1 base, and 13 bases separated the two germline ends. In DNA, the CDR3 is TGTGCCAGCAGGGAGACCTTATGGTCCTACGAGCAGTACTTC. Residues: CASRETLWSYEQYF.

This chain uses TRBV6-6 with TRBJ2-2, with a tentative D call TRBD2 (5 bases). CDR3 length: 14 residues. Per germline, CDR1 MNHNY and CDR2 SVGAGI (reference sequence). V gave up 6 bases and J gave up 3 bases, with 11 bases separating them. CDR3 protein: CASRRTDDTGELFF. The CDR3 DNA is TGTGCCAGCAGACGGACTGATGACACCGGGGAGCTGTTTTTT.

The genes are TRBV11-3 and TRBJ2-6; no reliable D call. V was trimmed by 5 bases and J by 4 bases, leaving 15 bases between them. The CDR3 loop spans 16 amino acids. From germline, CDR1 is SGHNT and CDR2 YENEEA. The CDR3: CASSLSASPGANVLTF. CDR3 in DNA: TGTGCCAGCAGCCTATCAGCGTCACCCGGGGCCAACGTCCTGACTTTC. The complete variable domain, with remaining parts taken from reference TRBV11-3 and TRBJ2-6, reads EAGVVQSPRYKIIEKKQPVAFWCNPISGHNTLYWYLQNLGQGPELLIRYENEEAVDDSQLPKDRFSAERLKGVDSTLKIQPAELGDSAVYLCASSLSASPGANVLTFGAGSRLTVL.

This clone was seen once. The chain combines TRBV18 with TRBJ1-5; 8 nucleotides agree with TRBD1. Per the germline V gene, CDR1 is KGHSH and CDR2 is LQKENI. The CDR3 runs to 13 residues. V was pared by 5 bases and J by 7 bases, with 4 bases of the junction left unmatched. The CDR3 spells CASSGQGVQPQHF. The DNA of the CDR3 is TGTGCCAGCTCAGGACAGGGAGTCCAGCCCCAGCATTTT.

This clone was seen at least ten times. CDR3 protein: CASSPNDRGRAYEQYF. The CDR3 DNA reads as TGTGCCAGTAGCCCCAATGACAGGGGGCGCGCCTACGAGCAGTACTTC. The rearrangement joins TRBV19 to TRBJ2-7; TRBD1 agrees at 10 bases. The J segment lost 2 bases and the V segment lost 6 bases, leaving 10 bases of the junction unmatched. The CDR3 is 16 amino acids. Per germline, CDR1 LNHDA and CDR2 SQIVND (reference sequence).

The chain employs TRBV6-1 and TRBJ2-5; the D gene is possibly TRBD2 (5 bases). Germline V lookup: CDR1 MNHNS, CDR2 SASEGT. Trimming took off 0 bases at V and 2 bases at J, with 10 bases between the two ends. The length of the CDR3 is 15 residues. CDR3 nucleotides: TGTGCCAGCAGTGAAGCTCGGGGAGTACAAGAGACCCAGTACTTC. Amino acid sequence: CASSEARGVQETQYF.

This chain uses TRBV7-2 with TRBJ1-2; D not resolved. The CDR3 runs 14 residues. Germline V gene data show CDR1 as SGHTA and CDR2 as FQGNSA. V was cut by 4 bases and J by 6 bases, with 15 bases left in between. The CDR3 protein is CASSSYSGFNGYTF. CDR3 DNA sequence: TGTGCCAGCAGCTCCTATTCGGGGTTCAATGGCTACACCTTC.

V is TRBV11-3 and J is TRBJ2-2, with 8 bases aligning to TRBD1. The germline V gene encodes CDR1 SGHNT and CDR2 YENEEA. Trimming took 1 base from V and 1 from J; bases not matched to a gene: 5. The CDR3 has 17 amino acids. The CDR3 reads CASSLGTGTGNTGELFF. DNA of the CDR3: TGTGCCAGCAGCTTAGGTACCGGGACAGGGAACACCGGGGAGCTGTTTTTT.

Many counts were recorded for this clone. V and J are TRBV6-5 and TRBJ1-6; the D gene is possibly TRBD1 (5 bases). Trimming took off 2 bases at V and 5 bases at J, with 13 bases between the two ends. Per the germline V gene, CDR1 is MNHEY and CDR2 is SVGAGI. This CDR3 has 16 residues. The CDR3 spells CASSYERTTNNSPLHF. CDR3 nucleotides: TGTGCCAGCAGTTACGAAAGGACAACAAATAATTCACCCCTCCACTTT.

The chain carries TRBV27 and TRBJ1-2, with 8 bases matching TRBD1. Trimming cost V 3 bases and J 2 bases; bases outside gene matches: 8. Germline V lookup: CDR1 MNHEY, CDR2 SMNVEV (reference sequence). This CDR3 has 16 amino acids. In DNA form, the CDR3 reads TGTGCCAGCAGTTTCTTCCGGACAGGGAGGAACTATGGCTACACCTTC. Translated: CASSFFRTGRNYGYTF.

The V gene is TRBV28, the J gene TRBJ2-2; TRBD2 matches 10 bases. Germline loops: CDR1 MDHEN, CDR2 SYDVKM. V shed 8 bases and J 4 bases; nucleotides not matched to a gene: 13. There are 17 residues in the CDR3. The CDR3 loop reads CASLHSLAGVSTGELFF. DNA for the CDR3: TGTGCCAGCCTACACAGCCTAGCGGGAGTATCCACCGGGGAGCTGTTTTTT.

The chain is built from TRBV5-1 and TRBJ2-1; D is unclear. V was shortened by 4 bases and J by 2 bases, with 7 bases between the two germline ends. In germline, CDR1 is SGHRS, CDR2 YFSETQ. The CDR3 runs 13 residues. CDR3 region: CASSRATYNEQFF. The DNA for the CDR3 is TGCGCCAGCAGCCGCGCCACCTACAATGAGCAGTTCTTC.

The chain's CDR3 is CASSYSQGGNTEAFF. The DNA of the CDR3 is TGTGCCAGCAGTTACTCGCAGGGTGGTAACACTGAAGCTTTCTTT. This chain joins TRBV6-5 and TRBJ1-1, with D possibly being TRBD1 (5 bases). CDR1 is MNHEY and CDR2 is SVGAGI in the germline V gene. The CDR3 length is 15 residues. Between the trimmed V and J ends, which lost 0 bases and 2 bases, there was a span of 10 bases.

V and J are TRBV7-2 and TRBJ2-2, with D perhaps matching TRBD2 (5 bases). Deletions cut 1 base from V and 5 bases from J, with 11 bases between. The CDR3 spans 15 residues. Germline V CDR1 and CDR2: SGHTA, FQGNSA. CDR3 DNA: TGTGCCAGCAGCTTAGATCACAGAGGGACCGGGGAGCTGTTTTTT. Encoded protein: CASSLDHRGTGELFF.

Here the CDR3 DNA reads TGTGCCAGCAGCTTGCCTACAGGGGGCGTGGAAAAACTGTTTTTT. Translating gives CASSLPTGGVEKLFF. The chain uses TRBV5-6 and TRBJ1-4; 9 positions match TRBD1. Germline CDR1 SGHDT, CDR2 YYEEEE. The CDR3 totals 15 residues. V was clipped by 1 base and J by 8 bases; unmatched bases: 6.

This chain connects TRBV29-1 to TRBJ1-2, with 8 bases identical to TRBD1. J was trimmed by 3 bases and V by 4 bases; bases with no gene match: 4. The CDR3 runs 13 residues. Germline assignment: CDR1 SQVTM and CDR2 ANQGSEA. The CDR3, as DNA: TGCAGCGTTGGCTCGGGACAGGACTATGGCTACACCTTC. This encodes CSVGSGQDYGYTF.

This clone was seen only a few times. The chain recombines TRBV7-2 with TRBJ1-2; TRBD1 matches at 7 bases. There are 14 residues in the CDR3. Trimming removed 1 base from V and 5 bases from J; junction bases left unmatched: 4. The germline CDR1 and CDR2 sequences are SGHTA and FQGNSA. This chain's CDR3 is CASSLEGTAYGYTF. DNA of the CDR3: TGTGCCAGCAGCTTAGAAGGGACAGCTTATGGCTACACCTTC.

The CDR3 DNA reads as TGTGCCAGCAGTGAATTGAGCAAAAATTCACCCCTCCACTTT. Protein product: CASSELSKNSPLHF. V usage is TRBV25-1 and J usage is TRBJ1-6; unclear D gene. Germline V gene sequence: CDR1 MGHDK, CDR2 SYGVNS. The CDR3 contains 14 residues. Trimming took off 1 base at V and 7 bases at J, with 8 bases between the two ends.